Below, one T cell receptor (beta chain) is given with its context. Its antigen is unknown. The V gene's germline CDR1 is SGHNT and CDR2 YYREEE (reference sequence). CDR3 length: 15 amino acids. V shed 4 bases and J shed 5 bases, with 15 bases lying between them. Assay: immunoSEQ multiplex PCR; the TCRdb copy retains only in-frame clones and omits some. The table lists approximately 99,000 clones, roughly 94% of them singletons, with roughly 0.17% in the top ten. This entry belongs to a study of OX40 agonist ivuxolimab in advanced cancers. Study-wide results and caveats: Doses of 0.1 to 3.0 mg/kg were accompanied by clonal expansion of CD4+ and CD8+ blood T cells by week 6. Patients with a partial response at 0.1-3.0 mg/kg had among the lowest clonal expansion.

Material: CD4+ or CD8+ T cells sorted from blood, obtained in a trial of the OX40 agonist ivuxolimab. The sequence was collected from an adult with an advanced solid tumor such as melanoma, head and neck, liver or kidney cancer. The chain couples TRBV5-4 to TRBJ1-4; D unresolved. The CDR3 loop is CASSGGPAENEKLFF. The CDR3, as DNA: TGTGCCAGCAGCGGCGGGCCCGCGGAGAATGAAAAACTGTTTTTT.